This T cell receptor (beta chain) was identified during a study of shared clonotypes between healthy human individuals. Study in general: With ages of 18 to 49, the donors were a couple of women and three men. Regarding the study as a whole: All-four-donor shared clonotypes had higher generation probabilities than non-shared clonotypes did.

Several immunoSEQ 96-well plates shared each subset's DNA, each plate a replicate. Clones were read by immunoSEQ multiplex PCR, and TCRdb kept only the in-frame ones, dropping some. The sample consists of roughly 600,000 clones, roughly 98% of them appearing once. Trimming cost V 9 bases and J 9 bases; bases outside gene matches: 10. Germline V gene lookup returns CDR1 SNHLY and CDR2 FYNNEI. This CDR3 is 12 amino acids long. Naivety among CD8 cells was defined by CD45RO negativity and positive CCR7 selection, thereby excluding terminally differentiated effector memory CD45RA+ cells. On this clone: Its antigen is undetermined.

This sequence originates from a man aged 25-45 years in good health. What was sequenced was naive CD8+ T cells sorted from blood. The chain combines TRBV2 with TRBJ2-7, with TRBD1 matching 8 bases. CDR3 sequence: CASGTGPSAQYF. CDR3 coding DNA: TGTGCCAGTGGGACAGGACCGTCGGCGCAGTACTTC. Filled out from reference TRBV2 and TRBJ2-7, the complete variable domain reads EPEVTQTPSHQVTQMGQEVILRCVPISNHLYFYWYRQILGQKVEFLVSFYNNEISEKSEIFDDQFSVERPDGSNFTLKIRSTKLEDSAMYFCASGTGPSAQYFGPGTRLTVT.